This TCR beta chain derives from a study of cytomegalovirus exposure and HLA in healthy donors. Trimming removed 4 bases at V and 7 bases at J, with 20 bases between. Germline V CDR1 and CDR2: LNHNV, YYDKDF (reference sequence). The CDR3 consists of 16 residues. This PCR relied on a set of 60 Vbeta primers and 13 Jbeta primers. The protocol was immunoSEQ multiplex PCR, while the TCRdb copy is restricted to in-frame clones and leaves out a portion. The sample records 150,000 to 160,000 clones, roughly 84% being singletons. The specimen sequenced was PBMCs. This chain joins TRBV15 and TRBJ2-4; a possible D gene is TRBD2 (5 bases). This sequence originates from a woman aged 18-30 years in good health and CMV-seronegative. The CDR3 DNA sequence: TGTGCCACCAGCATAAACCTCGTCGCCCCGGGGAACATTCAGTACTTC. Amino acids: CATSINLVAPGNIQYF.